In this sample, the clone carrying this T cell receptor beta chain turned up many times. Its antigen is currently unknown. The sample comes from a study of blood T cells in healthy people across ages. Study outcomes and limitations: Donor CMV status was unknown, possibly confounding expanded clonotype changes. Naive and antigen-experienced cells could not be conclusively compared, given unsorted PBMCs.

V shed 3 bases and J 7 bases; nucleotides not matched to a gene: 4. The CDR3 covers 15 residues. Looked up from germline, CDR1 is KGHSH and CDR2 is LQKENI. It was with a sample-barcoded 5' primer and a J-beta primer mix that a second PCR of roughly 7 to 12 cycles was run. MiXCR, applied by TCRdb to the 5' RACE reads, yields one record per CDR3 protein. The table shows some 700,000 distinct CDR3 sequences, with approximately 43% occurring only once. In each sample, at least 6.5 million PBMCs were isolated. V gene TRBV18 combines with J gene TRBJ2-1; 12 nucleotides match TRBD2. What was sequenced was blood. The receptor comes from a woman aged 55-75 years in good health. The CDR3 region has the DNA TGTGCCAGCTCACCGGGACTAGCGGGTGATAATGAGCAGTTCTTC. It yields the protein CASSPGLAGDNEQFF.